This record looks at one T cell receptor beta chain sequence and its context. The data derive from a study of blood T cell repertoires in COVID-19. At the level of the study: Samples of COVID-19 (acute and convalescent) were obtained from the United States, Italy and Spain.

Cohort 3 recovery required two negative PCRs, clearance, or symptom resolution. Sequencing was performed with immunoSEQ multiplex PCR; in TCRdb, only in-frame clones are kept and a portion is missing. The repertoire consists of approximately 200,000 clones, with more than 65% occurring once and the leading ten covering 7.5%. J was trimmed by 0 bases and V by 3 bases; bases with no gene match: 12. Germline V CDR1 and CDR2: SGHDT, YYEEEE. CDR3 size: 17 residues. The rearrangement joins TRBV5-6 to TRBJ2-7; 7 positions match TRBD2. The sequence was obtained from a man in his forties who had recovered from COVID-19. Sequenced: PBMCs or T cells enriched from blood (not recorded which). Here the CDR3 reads CASSSRWRAGFSYEQYF. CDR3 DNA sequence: TGTGCCAGCAGCTCCCGGTGGCGAGCGGGGTTCTCCTACGAGCAGTACTTC.